This T cell receptor (beta chain) was sequenced during a study of blood T cell repertoires in COVID-19. Profiling relied on immunoSEQ multiplex PCR, and the TCRdb table lists in-frame clones only, not all of them. This table has around 300,000 clones, about 90% appearing once. The sequence was collected from a woman in her twenties or thirties who had recovered from COVID-19. The sequenced sample was PBMCs or T cells enriched from blood (not recorded which).

The CDR3, as DNA: TGTGCCAGCAGCCTCCGAGGGGGCTGGCTATCACCCCTCCACTTT. Its protein product is CASSLRGGWLSPLHF. The V gene is TRBV6-5, the J gene TRBJ1-6, with TRBD1 matching over 7 bases. Germline V gives CDR1 MNHEY, CDR2 SVGAGI. V lost 6 bases to trimming and J lost 10 bases; unmatched junction nucleotides: 12. The CDR3 covers 15 residues.